Here is one TCR beta chain with its context. Its antigen is not known. The TCR beta cDNA libraries contained unique molecular identifiers. From the PCR reads, TCRdb called clonotypes with MiXCR, one entry per CDR3 protein. The sample comprises approximately 630,000 distinct CDR3 sequences, about 60% of which are singletons, and around 10% rests with the top ten. The sample originates from a study of post-analysis software for immune sequencing data. General study points: Roughly five TRBV segments appeared more often in patients than in controls, and TRBV5-6, TRBV5-1 and TRBV20-1 were among these.

V lost 1 base and J lost 4, with 9 bases in between. This CDR3 comprises 13 residues. Germline V CDR1 and CDR2: DFQATT, SNEGSKA (reference sequence). The chain has TRBV20-1 and TRBJ2-3; possibly TRBD2 for D (6 bases). The sequenced material came from blood. The receptor was isolated from a girl aged 2 to 10 with multiple sclerosis. The CDR3 DNA follows: TGCAGTGCTAGAGTAGGCGGGGCAGATACGCAGTATTTT. Translation gives CSARVGGADTQYF.